The clone carrying this T cell receptor (beta chain) occurred a few times. Germline loops: CDR1 ENHRY, CDR2 SYGVKD. Between the trimmed V and J ends, which lost 4 bases and 3 bases, there was a span of 13 bases. This CDR3 has 14 residues. These data come from a study of identical twins. TCRdb processed the 5' RACE reads anew with MiXCR; each CDR3 protein has one entry. The sample lists 400,000 to 600,000 distinct CDR3 sequences; around 22% were seen once. This sample also appeared in a second study, on yellow fever vaccine responses in identical twins.

The sequenced sample was CD4+ T cells sorted from blood. The sequence derives from a young woman in good health. The chain is built from TRBV10-3 and TRBJ2-7; D not certain. CDR3 DNA sequence: TGTGCCATCAGTGCTGGGATTCTAGGCTACGAGCAGTACTTC. Protein: CAISAGILGYEQYF.